Below, 21 T cell receptor beta chains from the same sample are listed, as sequenced in a study of blood T cell repertoires in COVID-19. The assay was immunoSEQ multiplex PCR, and TCRdb's table has in-frame clones only and misses some. Altogether some 210,000 clones are present, around 82% being singletons, with the ten largest covering approximately 2.9%. Source material: peripheral blood. All receptors derive from a man aged 45-65 years with active or convalescent COVID-19.

This chain joins TRBV19 and TRBJ1-2, with a possible D match to TRBD1 (5 bases). CDR1 LNHDA and CDR2 SQIVND come from the germline V gene (reference sequence). This CDR3 is built from 15 residues. Trimming took 10 bases from V and 4 from J, leaving 22 bases between them. The CDR3 sequence is CAIRRGGGESYGYTF. DNA of the CDR3: TGTGCCATCCGACGGGGGGGAGGGGAGTCCTATGGCTACACCTTC.

This chain connects TRBV19 to TRBJ1-5; D may be TRBD1 (5 bases). Trimming removed 3 bases at V and 4 bases at J, with 10 bases between. This CDR3 contains 14 residues. Looked up from germline, CDR1 is LNHDA and CDR2 is SQIVND (reference sequence). The CDR3 spells CASSMVRGNQPQHF. The CDR3 nucleotides read TGTGCCAGTAGTATGGTGCGGGGGAATCAGCCCCAGCATTTT.

J is TRBJ2-5 and V is TRBV3-1 (or the pseudogene TRBV3-2), with 10 bases that match TRBD2. Germline assignment: CDR1 LGHDT and CDR2 YNNKEL (reference sequence). Losses at the gene ends were 4 bases for V and 0 bases for J; bases not matched to a gene: 5. CDR3 length: 16 amino acids. The CDR3 DNA follows: TGTGCCAGCAGCCCTAGCGGGGGCGCTAACCAAGAGACCCAGTACTTC. Translation: CASSPSGGANQETQYF.

CDR3 in DNA: TGTGCCTGGAGTTTGACAGTTAACTATGGCTACACCTTC. Its translation: CAWSLTVNYGYTF. The chain uses TRBV30 and TRBJ1-2; possible D gene TRBD1, 5 bases. V lost 2 bases, J lost 1 base, and 8 bases lay in between. The CDR3 runs 13 residues. Looked up from germline, CDR1 is GTSNPN and CDR2 is SVGIG (reference sequence). The full variable domain, rest sourced from reference TRBV30 and TRBJ1-2, is SQTIHQWPATLVQPVGSPLSLECTVEGTSNPNLYWYRQAAGRGLQLLFYSVGIGQISSEVPQNLSASRPQDRQFILSSKKLLLSDSGFYLCAWSLTVNYGYTFGSGTRLTVV.

The chain carries TRBV5-1 and TRBJ2-2; TRBD2 agrees at 13 bases. Trimming took 4 bases from V and 0 from J; bases not matched to a gene: 3. Per the germline V gene, CDR1 is SGHRS and CDR2 is YFSETQ. This CDR3 has 17 amino acids. CDR3 bases: TGCGCCAGCAGCCTGACTAGCGGGAGGTCGAACACCGGGGAGCTGTTTTTT. It specifies CASSLTSGRSNTGELFF.

V and J are TRBV10-3 and TRBJ1-2; D perhaps matches TRBD1 (5 bases). Germline V CDR1 and CDR2: ENHRY, SYGVKD. The CDR3 consists of 14 residues. Trimming shortened V by 1 base and J by 2 bases, and 8 bases separated the two germline ends. Here the CDR3 DNA reads TGTGCCATCAGTGAGTTGGGGGGAAACTATGGCTACACCTTC. Translated: CAISELGGNYGYTF.

This chain connects TRBV11-3 to TRBJ2-3; D possibly corresponds to TRBD2 (5 bases). Germline CDR1 is SGHNT and CDR2 is YENEEA. CDR3 length equals 15 residues. The V end lost 1 base, the J end lost 1 base, and 9 bases lay between the germline ends. CDR3 in DNA: TGTGCCAGCAGCTTAGGGGAGCTTGGCACAGATACGCAGTATTTT. This sequence encodes CASSLGELGTDTQYF.

J is TRBJ1-1 and V is TRBV7-3, with D maybe TRBD1 (6 bases). The CDR3 loop spans 13 amino acids. CDR1 is SGHTA and CDR2 is FQGTGA in the germline V gene. V lost 5 bases, J lost 1 base, and 8 bases lay in between. The CDR3 spells CASSEQGNTEAFF. In DNA, the CDR3 is TGTGCCAGCAGCGAACAGGGGAACACTGAAGCTTTCTTT. The variable domain in full, with the rest retrieved from reference TRBV7-3 and TRBJ1-1, is GAGVSQTPSNKVTEKGKYVELRCDPISGHTALYWYRQSLGQGPEFLIYFQGTGAADDSGLPNDRFFAVRPEGSVSTLKIQRTERGDSAVYLCASSEQGNTEAFFGQGTRLTVV.

The rearrangement links TRBV5-1 to TRBJ2-7; TRBD2 is a possible D gene (6 bases). V lost 4 bases and J 5 bases, leaving 13 bases between the germline ends. Per the germline V gene, CDR1 is SGHRS and CDR2 is YFSETQ. The CDR3 sequence is 13 residues long. In nucleotides, the CDR3 is TGCGCCAGCAGCGCGGGGACTGAAAACGAGCAGTACTTC. Protein sequence: CASSAGTENEQYF.

The chain carries TRBV6-6 and TRBJ1-2; D unresolved. The CDR3 length is 15 residues. Germline V lookup: CDR1 MNHNY, CDR2 SVGAGI (reference sequence). Trimming pared 0 bases from V and 0 bases from J, leaving 8 bases between. The CDR3 region is CASSYSGSPNYGYTF. The CDR3 DNA sequence: TGTGCCAGCAGTTACTCGGGCAGCCCTAACTATGGCTACACCTTC.

The chain employs TRBV5-1 and TRBJ2-7; 7 bases are a match to TRBD2. Per germline, CDR1 SGHRS and CDR2 YFSETQ. The CDR3 contains 14 residues. V gave up 4 bases and J gave up 6 bases; unmatched junction bases: 10. DNA of the CDR3: TGCGCCAGCAGCCGGAATTCACCGGGGGGCGAGCAGTACTTC. It encodes CASSRNSPGGEQYF.

The rearrangement joins TRBV6-2 or TRBV6-3 to TRBJ2-7; TRBD2 is a possible D gene (6 bases). V was pared by 5 bases and J by 3 bases, with 17 bases between. This CDR3 has 15 residues. Germline assignment: CDR1 MNHEY and CDR2 SVGEGT. CDR3 DNA: TGTGCCAGCAGTCCAGGGTCTTCGCGGGACTACGAGCAGTACTTC. Translated, it gives CASSPGSSRDYEQYF.

Here the CDR3 reads CASSIASPKGGDQYF. The DNA of the CDR3 is TGTGCCAGTAGTATAGCATCACCAAAAGGGGGTGACCAGTACTTC. The chain couples TRBV19 to TRBJ2-5, with D maybe TRBD1 (6 bases). Germline V gene data show CDR1 as LNHDA and CDR2 as SQIVND (reference sequence). Trimming pared 1 base from V and 10 bases from J, leaving 19 bases between. This CDR3 contains 15 residues. The variable domain in full, completed from reference TRBV19 and TRBJ2-5, reads DGGITQSPKYLFRKEGQNVTLSCEQNLNHDAMYWYRQDPGQGLRLIYYSQIVNDFQKGDIAEGYSVSREKKESFPLTVTSAQKNPTAFYLCASSIASPKGGDQYFGPGTRLLVL.

The chain carries TRBV19 and TRBJ2-7; maybe TRBD1 (5 bases). Trimming removed 0 bases at V and 6 bases at J, with 12 bases between. The CDR3 has 14 amino acids. CDR1 and CDR2 from the germline V gene are LNHDA and SQIVND (reference sequence). CDR3 region: CASSIDSRATEQYF. The CDR3 DNA sequence: TGTGCCAGTAGTATAGATAGCAGGGCAACCGAGCAGTACTTC.

This chain uses TRBV6-5 with TRBJ2-7, with 8 bases identical to TRBD1. The ends lost 6 bases at V and 9 bases at J; junction bases unmatched: 10. The CDR3 loop spans 13 amino acids. Germline V gives CDR1 MNHEY, CDR2 SVGAGI. DNA of the CDR3: TGTGCCAGCAGCCCCGACAGGGGATCGGGGCAGTACTTC. It translates to CASSPDRGSGQYF.

This clone was seen just once. The gene calls are TRBV2 and TRBJ1-2; D is uncertain. V was shortened by 5 bases and J by 7 bases, with 14 bases between the two germline ends. CDR3 size: 13 residues. CDR1 and CDR2 (germline): SNHLY, FYNNEI. DNA for the CDR3: TGTGCCAGCAGTTCCAGCCGGGGTGGTGGCTACACCTTC. Amino acid sequence: CASSSSRGGGYTF.

J is TRBJ2-7 and V is TRBV28, with D unresolved. Germline CDR1 MDHEN, CDR2 SYDVKM. This CDR3 contains 12 residues. The V and J ends lost 4 bases and 1 base respectively, with 5 bases between them. Here the CDR3 DNA reads TGTGCCAGCAGTTCCACATCCTACGAGCAGTACTTC. This sequence encodes CASSSTSYEQYF.

The chain uses TRBV2 and TRBJ1-1; 7 bases agree with TRBD1. Germline values: CDR1 SNHLY, CDR2 FYNNEI. The CDR3 runs to 14 residues. The J segment lost 4 bases and the V segment lost 3 bases, leaving 5 bases of the junction unmatched. DNA for the CDR3: TGTGCCAGCAGTGACCAGGGGGTAGGCACTGAAGCTTTCTTT. Protein product: CASSDQGVGTEAFF.

This CDR3 is CASSFWPSGNTGELFF. The CDR3 region has the DNA TGTGCCAGCAGCTTCTGGCCTAGCGGAAACACCGGGGAGCTGTTTTTT. V is TRBV5-5 and J is TRBJ2-2; 7 bases match TRBD2. This CDR3 has 16 amino acids. Per germline, CDR1 SGHKS and CDR2 YYEKEE (reference sequence). V shed 2 bases, J shed 2 bases, and the junction held 6 bases outside the gene matches. The variable domain in full, completed from reference TRBV5-5 and TRBJ2-2, reads DAGVTQSPTHLIKTRGQQVTLRCSPISGHKSVSWYQQVLGQGPQFIFQYYEKEERGRGNFPDRFSARQFPNYSSELNVNALLLGDSALYLCASSFWPSGNTGELFFGEGSRLTVL.

In this sample, this clone turned up a few times. The genes are TRBV14 and TRBJ1-1, with 9 bases aligning to TRBD1. The CDR3 length is 19 residues. Trimming cost V 0 bases and J 1 base; bases outside gene matches: 12. Germline lookup yields CDR1 SGHDN and CDR2 FVKESK. CDR3 nucleotide sequence: TGTGCCAGCAGCCAAGATAGTGGTGGGACAGGGTTGTGGAACACTGAAGCTTTCTTT. The encoded protein is CASSQDSGGTGLWNTEAFF.

The chain links TRBV30 to TRBJ1-2; the D is unclear. The CDR3 is made up of 13 amino acids. V lost 0 bases to trimming and J lost 5 bases, with 10 bases between them. Germline V gene sequence: CDR1 GTSNPN, CDR2 SVGIG (reference sequence). The CDR3 region has the DNA TGTGCCTGGAGTGTCGGGAGACAATATGGCTACACCTTC. It yields the protein CAWSVGRQYGYTF.